These 31 T cell receptor beta chains came from one sample sequenced in a study of T cell responses to AZD1222 COVID-19 vaccine. Some clones are missing from TCRdb's copy, which holds only in-frame ones; the method was immunoSEQ multiplex PCR. The sample yields around 150,000 clones, 90% seen once. Material: peripheral blood, obtained 28 days after the second AZD1222 dose. The receptor source for this set is an adult who received the AZD1222 COVID-19 vaccine.

The chain couples TRBV6-1 to TRBJ2-1, with D perhaps assigned TRBD1 or TRBD2 (6 bases each). Trimming shortened V by 2 bases and J by 7 bases, and 12 bases separated the two germline ends. CDR1 and CDR2 from the germline V gene are MNHNS and SASEGT. CDR3 length: 14 residues. CDR3 nucleotides: TGTGCCAGCAGTGAACAGGAGGGGACAAATGAGCAGTTCTTC. This encodes CASSEQEGTNEQFF.

The rearrangement joins TRBV2 to TRBJ2-1, with D tentatively TRBD1 or TRBD2 (5 bases each). Germline lookup yields CDR1 SNHLY and CDR2 FYNNEI. This CDR3 is built from 11 residues. Trimming removed 7 bases at V and 6 bases at J, with 7 bases between. The chain's CDR3 is CASTGPNEQFF. The CDR3, as DNA: TGTGCCAGCACGGGGCCCAATGAGCAGTTCTTC.

The genes are TRBV19 and TRBJ1-2; TRBD1 matches 8 bases. The junction had 10 bases not matched to a gene; V was cut back by 7 bases and J by 6 bases. Germline-derived CDR1 and CDR2 are LNHDA and SQIVND (reference sequence). The CDR3 contains 14 residues. The CDR3 DNA reads as TGTGCCAGTAACCCCGGACAGGGTGTAAATGGCTACACCTTC. Amino acids: CASNPGQGVNGYTF.

The chain couples TRBV23-1 to TRBJ1-2, with TRBD1 matching over 8 bases. TRBV23-1 is marked as an open reading frame, function uncertain. J lost 4 bases, V lost 8 bases, and 6 bases had no gene match. This CDR3 is built from 13 residues. The CDR3 region has the DNA TGCGCCAGCCAGGACAGGGTTACCTATGGCTACACCTTC. It codes for CASQDRVTYGYTF.

The J gene is TRBJ2-2, the V gene TRBV14, with a possible D match to TRBD2 (6 bases). Germline CDR1 is SGHDN and CDR2 is FVKESK. V dropped 4 bases and J dropped 3 bases, with 6 bases sitting between them. CDR3 length: 13 residues. Written as DNA, the CDR3 is TGTGCCAGCAGCCGGGACTACACCGGGGAGCTGTTTTTT. Translated, it gives CASSRDYTGELFF.

The chain recombines TRBV6-1 with TRBJ1-5, with TRBD1 as a possible D gene (5 bases). CDR3 length equals 18 residues. Germline V lookup: CDR1 MNHNS, CDR2 SASEGT. Between the trimmed V and J ends, which lost 2 bases and 0 bases, there was a span of 17 bases. This CDR3 reads CASSERGPGGYSNQPQHF. The CDR3, as DNA: TGTGCCAGCAGTGAACGGGGCCCAGGTGGGTATAGCAATCAGCCCCAGCATTTT.

The chain has TRBV7-9 and TRBJ2-1, with a possible D match to TRBD1 (5 bases). Germline V lookup: CDR1 SEHNR, CDR2 FQNEAQ (reference sequence). The CDR3 has 15 amino acids. V lost 3 bases, J lost 5 bases, and 14 bases lay in between. This CDR3 is CASSFWTTPNNEQFF. The CDR3 nucleotides read TGTGCCAGCAGCTTCTGGACAACACCCAACAATGAGCAGTTCTTC. Together with reference TRBV7-9 and TRBJ2-1, the CDR3 gives the full variable domain: DTGVSQNPRHKITKRGQNVTFRCDPISEHNRLYWYRQTLGQGPEFLTYFQNEAQLEKSRLLSDRFSAERPKGSFSTLEIQRTEQGDSAMYLCASSFWTTPNNEQFFGPGTRLTVL.

The V call is TRBV3-1 (or the pseudogene TRBV3-2), the J call TRBJ1-3; D gene uncertain. The CDR3 runs 16 residues. V was cut by 1 base and J by 2 bases, with 12 bases left in between. Germline CDR1 LGHDT, CDR2 YNNKEL (reference sequence). CDR3 sequence reads: CASSQGSGVAGNTIYF. CDR3 nucleotides: TGTGCCAGCAGCCAAGGGAGCGGGGTCGCTGGAAACACCATATATTTT.

The CDR3 DNA sequence: TGTGCCAGCAGCTTGGACTTGGCAGGGGGCTTGGATACGCAGTATTTT. Translation: CASSLDLAGGLDTQYF. V is TRBV5-5 and J is TRBJ2-3, with TRBD1 matching 8 bases. The CDR3 contains 16 residues. CDR1 and CDR2 from the germline V gene are SGHKS and YYEKEE (reference sequence). V was pared by 0 bases and J by 6 bases, with 9 bases of the junction left unmatched. The variable domain in full, with the rest retrieved from reference TRBV5-5 and TRBJ2-3, is DAGVTQSPTHLIKTRGQQVTLRCSPISGHKSVSWYQQVLGQGPQFIFQYYEKEERGRGNFPDRFSARQFPNYSSELNVNALLLGDSALYLCASSLDLAGGLDTQYFGPGTRLTVL.

The chain is built from TRBV29-1 and TRBJ2-5, with D unclear. This CDR3 spans 14 amino acids. Trimming took 4 bases from V and 1 from J, leaving 13 bases between them. Germline assignment: CDR1 SQVTM and CDR2 ANQGSEA. In DNA, the CDR3 is TGCAGCGTTGCTGACGTCCCTTTCCAAGAGACCCAGTACTTC. This encodes CSVADVPFQETQYF. Filled out from reference TRBV29-1 and TRBJ2-5, the complete variable domain reads SAVISQKPSRDICQRGTSLTIQCQVDSQVTMMFWYRQQPGQSLTLIATANQGSEATYESGFVIDKFPISRPNLTFSTLTVSNMSPEDSSIYLCSVADVPFQETQYFGPGTRLLVL.

This chain uses TRBV5-1 with TRBJ2-2, with D maybe TRBD1 (6 bases). Germline V CDR1 and CDR2: SGHRS, YFSETQ. The ends were cut back, 2 bases at V and 4 bases at J, with 9 bases in the middle. The CDR3 sequence is 14 residues long. CDR3 in amino acids: CASSFTGSTGELFF. CDR3 nucleotides: TGCGCCAGCAGCTTCACAGGGAGCACCGGGGAGCTGTTTTTT.

V is TRBV11-1 and J is TRBJ2-1; D unclear. The germline V gene has CDR1 SGHAT and CDR2 FQDESV (reference sequence). This CDR3 is built from 12 residues. V was trimmed by 5 bases and J by 4 bases, leaving 6 bases between them. The CDR3 reads CASSGTYNEQFF. CDR3 in DNA: TGTGCCAGCAGCGGTACGTACAATGAGCAGTTCTTC.

The V and J genes are TRBV5-5 and TRBJ1-2, with unresolved D. CDR1 and CDR2 from the germline V gene are SGHKS and YYEKEE (reference sequence). This CDR3 has 15 residues. V lost 2 bases, J lost 6 bases, and 17 bases lay in between. The CDR3 is CASSFLESNTDGYTF. CDR3 DNA sequence: TGTGCCAGCAGCTTTTTAGAGAGCAACACAGATGGCTACACCTTC.

This clone was seen once. The chain has TRBV6-2 or TRBV6-3 and TRBJ2-1; 13 nucleotides match TRBD2. CDR3 size: 16 residues. Germline V gives CDR1 MNHEY, CDR2 SVGEGT. J gave up 10 bases and V 6 bases, and 12 bases lay outside the gene matches. CDR3 amino acids: CASSSPLAGGLWEQFF. CDR3 sequence (DNA): TGTGCCAGCAGCTCCCCACTAGCGGGAGGGCTTTGGGAGCAGTTCTTC.

V is TRBV21-1 and J is TRBJ2-2; the table's D call, TRBD1, has no DNA check behind it. TRBV21-1 is a pseudogene. This CDR3 spans 19 amino acids. The CDR3 loop is CASRNRRRDRGRNTGELFF. The CDR3 nucleotides are TGTGCCAGCAGGAACCGTCGCCGGGACAGGGGGCGGAACACCGGGGAGCTGTTTTTT.

This clone showed up just a few times. This sample also contains other DNA sequences that code for the same CDR3. The chain uses TRBV11-3 and TRBJ1-1, with a weak D call TRBD1 (5 bases). This CDR3 has 13 residues. Germline loops: CDR1 SGHNT, CDR2 YENEEA. V lost 3 bases and J lost 2, with 7 bases in between. The CDR3, as DNA: TGTGCCAGCAGCTTCGGGGGAAACACTGAAGCTTTCTTT. Residues: CASSFGGNTEAFF.

The rearrangement links TRBV11-2 to TRBJ2-1; a weak D match, TRBD1 (5 bases). The germline V gene encodes CDR1 SGHAT and CDR2 FQNNGV. Deletions cut 5 bases from V and 9 bases from J, with 17 bases between. The CDR3 runs 14 residues. In nucleotides, the CDR3 is TGTGCCAGCAGCGTTCAAGATGGGGCAGGTGAGCAGTTCTTC. Amino acid sequence: CASSVQDGAGEQFF.

The chain carries TRBV6-6 and TRBJ2-1; D gene uncertain. Germline V CDR1 and CDR2: MNHNY, SVGAGI (reference sequence). CDR3 length: 12 amino acids. V lost 5 bases, J lost 8 bases, and 10 bases lay in between. CDR3 region: CASSKGLDEQFF. In nucleotides, the CDR3 is TGTGCCAGCAGTAAAGGCCTCGATGAGCAGTTCTTC.

V is TRBV5-1 and J is TRBJ1-6; TRBD1 might be the D (6 bases). Trimming shortened V by 4 bases and J by 2 bases, and 16 bases separated the two germline ends. Germline CDR1 SGHRS, CDR2 YFSETQ. This CDR3 contains 17 residues. CDR3 region: CASSPRDTETYNSPLHF. CDR3 nucleotide sequence: TGCGCCAGCAGCCCCCGGGACACAGAAACCTATAATTCACCCCTCCACTTT.

The chain carries TRBV24-1 and TRBJ2-3, with 8 bases aligning to TRBD2. The junction had 6 bases not matched to a gene; V was cut back by 5 bases and J by 3 bases. CDR1 is KGHDR and CDR2 is SFDVKD in the germline V gene. The CDR3 runs to 15 residues. This CDR3 reads CATSVGAGDTDTQYF. The CDR3 coding sequence is TGTGCCACCAGTGTCGGAGCGGGGGATACAGATACGCAGTATTTT.

This clone was recorded once. This rearrangement joins TRBV4-1 to TRBJ1-2, with 9 nucleotides matching TRBD1. Trimming took 3 bases from V and 6 from J; bases not matched to a gene: 8. CDR3 size: 15 residues. CDR1 MGHRA and CDR2 YSYEKL come from the germline V gene. The CDR3 nucleotides read TGCGCCAGCAGCCAGTCCCGGGACAGGGCCCATGGCTACACCTTC. Residues: CASSQSRDRAHGYTF.

In nucleotides, the CDR3 is TGTGCCAGCAGCCGCGACCACACAGATACGCAGTATTTT. Residues: CASSRDHTDTQYF. The chain uses TRBV14 and TRBJ2-3; D unclear. CDR3 size: 13 residues. Germline-derived CDR1 and CDR2 are SGHDN and FVKESK. Trimming removed 4 bases from V and 2 bases from J, with 7 bases in between.

The sample holds one count of this clone. CDR3 protein: CASSADRTGRANEKLFF. The CDR3 DNA reads TGTGCCAGCAGTGCTGATAGGACAGGGAGGGCTAATGAAAAACTGTTTTTT. The chain couples TRBV2 to TRBJ1-4, with TRBD1 identical over 8 bases. The CDR3 is 17 residues long. Trimming took 4 bases from V and 3 from J; bases not matched to a gene: 10. Germline CDR1 SNHLY, CDR2 FYNNEI.

The CDR3 spells CSVEDTGVEGLTDTQYF. In DNA, the CDR3 is TGCAGCGTTGAAGATACAGGGGTCGAAGGCCTCACAGATACGCAGTATTTT. J is TRBJ2-3 and V is TRBV29-1; the match to TRBD1 covers 7 bases. Trimming removed 0 bases from V and 2 bases from J; junction bases left unmatched: 11. Germline CDR1 and CDR2: SQVTM and ANQGSEA. This CDR3 has 17 amino acids.

The chain employs TRBV29-1 and TRBJ1-2; 7 bases are shared with TRBD1. Germline V gene data show CDR1 as SQVTM and CDR2 as ANQGSEA. The V gene end was trimmed by 6 bases and the J gene end by 8 bases; junction bases not matched to a gene: 9. The CDR3 covers 12 residues. The CDR3 DNA follows: TGCAGCGTGGAAAAAGGGGGCTGGGGCTACACCTTC. As protein: CSVEKGGWGYTF.

The chain employs TRBV28 and TRBJ1-1; the D is unclear. There are 13 residues in the CDR3. Germline V CDR1 and CDR2: MDHEN, SYDVKM. V lost 6 bases and J lost 4, with 12 bases in between. CDR3 DNA: TGTGCCAGCAGGCGGATTAGCAGCACTGAAGCTTTCTTT. This codes for CASRRISSTEAFF.

The V gene is TRBV7-9, the J gene TRBJ1-1; 7 bases align to TRBD1. The J segment lost 5 bases and the V segment lost 5 bases, leaving 11 bases of the junction unmatched. Germline loops: CDR1 SEHNR, CDR2 FQNEAQ (reference sequence). The CDR3 has 15 residues. The CDR3 region has the DNA TGTGCCAGCAGCCCGCCAGGGGGGATAAGGACTGAAGCTTTCTTT. Its translation: CASSPPGGIRTEAFF.

V and J are TRBV28 and TRBJ1-1; D gene unclear. From germline, CDR1 is MDHEN and CDR2 SYDVKM. Trimming removed 4 bases from V and 0 bases from J, with 9 bases in between. The CDR3 has 14 amino acids. CDR3 DNA: TGTGCCAGCAGTTGGGTTACCATGAACACTGAAGCTTTCTTT. Its protein product is CASSWVTMNTEAFF.

This chain uses TRBV6-5 with TRBJ1-1; D ambiguous. CDR3 length: 14 amino acids. V dropped 3 bases and J dropped 0 bases, with 8 bases sitting between them. Germline values: CDR1 MNHEY, CDR2 SVGAGI. The CDR3 region is CASSYGVMNTEAFF. The CDR3 DNA reads TGTGCCAGCAGTTATGGGGTCATGAACACTGAAGCTTTCTTT.

The J gene is TRBJ2-3, the V gene TRBV5-1; D is perhaps TRBD2 (6 bases). The CDR3 sequence is 16 residues long. Trimming pared 5 bases from V and 1 base from J, leaving 17 bases between. The germline V gene has CDR1 SGHRS and CDR2 YFSETQ. CDR3 in DNA: TGCGCCAGCAGTTTTAGCGGAGACGGGGGCACAGATACGCAGTATTTT. Translation: CASSFSGDGGTDTQYF. Full variable domain (outside the CDR3, taken from reference TRBV5-1 and TRBJ2-3): KAGVTQTPRYLIKTRGQQVTLSCSPISGHRSVSWYQQTPGQGLQFLFEYFSETQRNKGNFPGRFSGRQFSNSRSEMNVSTLELGDSALYLCASSFSGDGGTDTQYFGPGTRLTVL.

V and J are TRBV2 and TRBJ2-2; D ambiguous. The length of the CDR3 is 13 residues. Germline CDR1 is SNHLY and CDR2 is FYNNEI. Trimming pared 4 bases from V and 4 bases from J, leaving 7 bases between. The CDR3 here is CASSGVVTGELFF. The CDR3, as DNA: TGTGCCAGCAGTGGGGTGGTCACCGGGGAGCTGTTTTTT.